The 15 T cell receptor beta chains below come from one sample, sequenced in a study of CD8 T cells in ankylosing spondylitis. MiXCR, applied by TCRdb to the 5' RACE reads, yields one record per CDR3 protein. The sample has roughly 150,000 distinct CDR3 sequences, 25% to 35% seen once. Sequenced: synovial fluid, either unsorted or a sorted T cell fraction (not recorded which). These receptors were taken from a male donor with ankylosing spondylitis.

For this clonotype: The junction differs from germline at one of its ends, possibly a read error. The chain combines TRBV7-7 with TRBJ2-5; a possible D gene is TRBD1 (5 bases). CDR1 and CDR2 from the germline V gene are SSHAT and FNYEAQ (reference sequence). The CDR3 is made up of 16 amino acids. CDR3 sequence: CASSLSVGRMQETQYF. As DNA, the CDR3 is TGTGCTAGCAGCTTAAGTGTGGGGCGGATGCAAGAGACCCAGTACTTC.

V gene TRBV7-9 combines with J gene TRBJ1-4; TRBD1 is a possible D gene (5 bases). CDR1 and CDR2 from the germline V gene are SEHNR and FQNEAQ (reference sequence). V gave up 6 bases and J gave up 4 bases, with 12 bases separating them. The CDR3 length is 14 residues. CDR3 protein: CASSLRQFNEKLFF. As DNA, the CDR3 is TGTGCCAGCAGTCTCCGACAGTTTAATGAAAAACTGTTTTTT.

This clonotype was seen ten or more times. The genes are TRBV5-1 and TRBJ1-1, with D perhaps TRBD1 (6 bases). CDR1 is SGHRS, CDR2 YFSETQ, per germline. The CDR3 runs 15 residues. V lost 4 bases, J lost 1 base, and 14 bases lay in between. The chain's CDR3 is CASSKRTEKNTEAFF. CDR3 DNA: TGCGCCAGCAGCAAACGGACAGAAAAGAACACTGAAGCTTTCTTT.

The chain uses TRBV11-3 and TRBJ1-3; D ambiguous. This CDR3 is 15 amino acids long. V was pared by 5 bases and J by 4 bases, with 15 bases between. The germline gives CDR1 SGHNT, CDR2 YENEEA. Here the CDR3 DNA reads TGTGCCAGCAGCCGGGAAGACGCGTACGGAAACACCATATATTTT. It is translated as CASSREDAYGNTIYF. The full variable domain, completed using reference TRBV11-3 and TRBJ1-3, is EAGVVQSPRYKIIEKKQPVAFWCNPISGHNTLYWYLQNLGQGPELLIRYENEEAVDDSQLPKDRFSAERLKGVDSTLKIQPAELGDSAVYLCASSREDAYGNTIYFGEGSWLTVV.

The rearrangement uses TRBV3-1 and TRBJ2-1; D may match TRBD1 or TRBD2 (5 bases each). Per germline, CDR1 LGHDT and CDR2 YNNKEL (reference sequence). The CDR3 runs 15 residues. V dropped 1 base and J dropped 3 bases, with 10 bases sitting between them. The CDR3 protein is CASSQGDGGYNEQFF. Here the CDR3 DNA reads TGTGCCAGCAGCCAAGGGGACGGCGGCTACAATGAGCAGTTCTTC.

This clonotype was counted at least ten times. This chain uses TRBV20-1 with TRBJ2-4; D remains unclear. Germline assignment: CDR1 DFQATT and CDR2 SNEGSKA (reference sequence). The germline V and J ends were trimmed by 0 bases and 3 bases, with 3 bases remaining between them. This CDR3 spans 12 amino acids. Here the CDR3 DNA reads TGCAGTGCTAGAGATGACAAAAACATTCAGTACTTC. It encodes CSARDDKNIQYF.

This clonotype was recorded many times. V is TRBV18 and J is TRBJ1-5; TRBD1 might be the D (6 bases). Trimming left V 4 bases short and J 3 bases short, with 19 bases between. CDR1 is KGHSH and CDR2 is LQKENI in the germline V gene. The CDR3 runs to 17 residues. As DNA, the CDR3 is TGTGCCAGCTCACAATACCCTATGACAGGATACAATCAGCCCCAGCATTTT. It encodes CASSQYPMTGYNQPQHF.

This clonotype was observed a handful of times. CDR3 nucleotides: TGTGCCAGCAGCTTTCAAAGCTTTAGCTATGGCTACACCTTC. It yields the protein CASSFQSFSYGYTF. V gene TRBV7-9 combines with J gene TRBJ1-2, with D hard to call. Trimming stripped 3 bases from V and 4 bases from J, with 12 bases between. This CDR3 is built from 14 residues. The germline gives CDR1 SEHNR, CDR2 FQNEAQ (reference sequence).

This clonotype showed up many times. The rearrangement joins TRBV14 to TRBJ1-2; D is possibly TRBD1 (5 bases). V lost 2 bases, J lost 7 bases, and 14 bases lay in between. The CDR3 loop spans 14 amino acids. CDR1 SGHDN and CDR2 FVKESK come from the germline V gene. CDR3: CASSQSLGGAGYTF. The CDR3 DNA is TGTGCCAGCAGCCAATCCCTGGGAGGGGCTGGCTACACCTTC.

The chain joins TRBV20-1 to TRBJ2-3; D is possibly TRBD1 or TRBD2 (5 bases each). The CDR3 extends over 14 amino acids. Germline V CDR1 and CDR2: DFQATT, SNEGSKA (reference sequence). Trimming took 3 bases from V and 1 from J, leaving 11 bases between them. The CDR3 loop is CSARRGGGTDTQYF. CDR3 sequence (DNA): TGCAGTGCTAGGAGGGGCGGAGGCACAGATACGCAGTATTTT.

This clonotype came up a few times. The genes are TRBV20-1 and TRBJ2-5, with no clear D. There are 14 residues in the CDR3. Germline values: CDR1 DFQATT, CDR2 SNEGSKA (reference sequence). Trimming removed 0 bases at V and 6 bases at J, with 14 bases between. The CDR3 reads CSARDRSGTKTQYF. In DNA, the CDR3 is TGCAGTGCTAGAGATCGATCCGGAACCAAGACCCAGTACTTC.

This clonotype was seen a few times. The chain uses TRBV2 and TRBJ2-7; either TRBD1 or TRBD2 may fit D (7 bases each). V lost 3 bases to trimming and J lost 4 bases, with 19 bases between them. This CDR3 contains 16 residues. Per the germline V gene, CDR1 is SNHLY and CDR2 is FYNNEI. The CDR3 sequence: CASSERWQGGKYEQYF. CDR3 nucleotides: TGTGCCAGCAGTGAGAGGTGGCAGGGGGGGAAATACGAGCAGTACTTC.

This clonotype turned up a few times. V and J are TRBV29-1 and TRBJ2-1, with 13 bases lining up with TRBD2. Germline V lookup: CDR1 SQVTM, CDR2 ANQGSEA. The ends lost 5 bases at V and 6 bases at J; junction bases unmatched: 10. CDR3 size: 16 residues. CDR3 residues: CSVSGLAGENANEQFF. DNA for the CDR3: TGCAGCGTTTCCGGACTAGCGGGGGAGAATGCCAATGAGCAGTTCTTC.

This clonotype has at least ten counts. The chain is built from TRBV12-3 or TRBV12-4 and TRBJ2-5; the D gene is possibly TRBD1 (6 bases). The CDR3 is 14 residues long. Trimming shortened V by 7 bases and J by 1 base, and 13 bases separated the two germline ends. Here the CDR3 reads CASNAQGSQETQYF. Here the CDR3 DNA reads TGTGCCAGCAATGCGCAGGGGTCCCAAGAGACCCAGTACTTC.

CDR3 protein: CATSVVFRGRDEQFF. The DNA of the CDR3 is TGTGCCACCAGTGTCGTCTTTAGGGGGCGGGATGAGCAGTTCTTC. The J gene is TRBJ2-1, the V gene TRBV24-1; 7 bases agree with TRBD1. The CDR3 is 15 amino acids. The V and J ends lost 5 bases and 8 bases, in that order; junction bases with no gene match: 11. Germline V gene lookup returns CDR1 KGHDR and CDR2 SFDVKD.